These 20 T cell receptor beta chains were sequenced from one sample in a study of T cells after yellow fever vaccination. TCRdb re-called the 5' RACE reads with MiXCR, one entry per CDR3 protein. The data show under 600,000 distinct CDR3 sequences, 20% to 25% seen once. Sequenced material: PBMCs, taken approximately 20 days after the first yellow fever vaccination. These receptors were taken from a man aged 18 to 29 who received the YFV17D yellow fever vaccine.

This clonotype has more than one count but fewer than ten. The chain uses TRBV20-1 and TRBJ2-3; D is unresolved. The V and J ends lost 3 bases and 3 bases respectively, with 10 bases between them. Germline V gives CDR1 DFQATT, CDR2 SNEGSKA (reference sequence). This CDR3 has 13 residues. CDR3 DNA: TGCAGTGCTAGCCGGGCGAGGACAGATACGCAGTATTTT. It specifies CSASRARTDTQYF.

This chain uses TRBV4-1 with TRBJ2-7; the match to TRBD1 covers 7 bases. Trimming took 2 bases from V and 0 from J; bases not matched to a gene: 4. There are 15 residues in the CDR3. From germline, CDR1 is MGHRA and CDR2 YSYEKL. CDR3 protein: CASSQHGTDSYEQYV. CDR3 sequence (DNA): TGCGCCAGCAGCCAACATGGGACAGACTCCTACGAGCAGTACGTC.

This clonotype occurred a few times. This chain uses TRBV5-6 with TRBJ2-3, with TRBD1 matching 7 bases. The V and J ends lost 0 bases and 4 bases, in that order; junction bases with no gene match: 5. CDR3 size: 15 residues. CDR1 is SGHDT, CDR2 YYEEEE, per germline. CDR3 nucleotide sequence: TGTGCCAGCAGCTTGGGGCTCACAGGGGCAGATACGCAGTATTTT. Translated: CASSLGLTGADTQYF.

The J gene is TRBJ2-7, the V gene TRBV18, with 9 bases that match TRBD1. This CDR3 is 16 amino acids long. Losses at the gene ends were 3 bases for V and 0 bases for J; bases not matched to a gene: 6. CDR1 and CDR2 from the germline V gene are KGHSH and LQKENI. Written as DNA, the CDR3 is TGTGCCAGCTCACCCATTGGGACAGGGAGCTCCTACGAGCAGTACTTC. Amino acids: CASSPIGTGSSYEQYF.

The chain is built from TRBV19 and TRBJ2-5, with TRBD2 matching 12 bases. The V and J ends lost 9 bases and 9 bases, in that order; junction bases with no gene match: 8. Germline-derived CDR1 and CDR2 are LNHDA and SQIVND (reference sequence). This CDR3 has 13 amino acids. In DNA form, the CDR3 reads TGTGCCAGCCTCTCGCCTAGCGGGGGGGCCCAGTACTTC. Its protein is CASLSPSGGAQYF.

This clonotype came up many times. This chain joins TRBV7-9 and TRBJ1-4; no clear D. Germline loops: CDR1 SEHNR, CDR2 FQNEAQ (reference sequence). The CDR3 is 12 residues long. V shed 7 bases and J shed 8 bases, with 11 bases lying between them. The CDR3 region is CASTPFGEKLFF. The CDR3 nucleotides read TGTGCCAGCACTCCCTTCGGGGAAAAACTGTTTTTT.

This clonotype was seen a few times. The rearrangement joins TRBV6-5 to TRBJ2-3; 9 nucleotides line up with TRBD1. This CDR3 contains 16 residues. V shed 2 bases, J shed 0 bases, and the junction held 3 bases outside the gene matches. Per germline, CDR1 MNHEY and CDR2 SVGAGI. The DNA of the CDR3 is TGTGCCAGCAGTTACCCCGGGACAGGGAGCACAGATACGCAGTATTTT. Its protein is CASSYPGTGSTDTQYF.

This sequence joins TRBV6-1 and TRBJ1-5; D may be TRBD1 (5 bases). CDR1 MNHNS and CDR2 SASEGT come from the germline V gene. The length of the CDR3 is 13 residues. V dropped 8 bases and J dropped 1 base, with 9 bases sitting between them. This CDR3 reads CASGRDSNQPQHF. The CDR3 DNA reads TGTGCCAGCGGGCGGGACAGCAATCAGCCCCAGCATTTT.

The chain links TRBV6-5 to TRBJ2-5; 12 bases align to TRBD2. The CDR3 is 15 amino acids. Losses at the gene ends were 0 bases for V and 4 bases for J; bases not matched to a gene: 0. Germline-derived CDR1 and CDR2 are MNHEY and SVGAGI. In DNA form, the CDR3 reads TGTGCCAGCAGTTACTCGACTAGCGGGGGAGAGACCCAGTACTTC. Translating it yields CASSYSTSGGETQYF.

There are many counts of this clonotype. The chain joins TRBV7-2 to TRBJ1-1; no firm D call. Germline V gene data show CDR1 as SGHTA and CDR2 as FQGNSA. The V and J ends lost 1 base and 1 base respectively, with 4 bases between them. CDR3 size: 13 residues. The CDR3 coding sequence is TGTGCCAGCAGCTTAGGGGCGAACACTGAAGCTTTCTTT. Encoded protein: CASSLGANTEAFF.

The rearrangement links TRBV20-1 to TRBJ2-7; 9 bases align to TRBD2. Per germline, CDR1 DFQATT and CDR2 SNEGSKA (reference sequence). Germline trimming cut 3 bases from V and 7 bases from J; bases unmatched to any gene: 7. The CDR3 has 13 residues. In DNA, the CDR3 is TGCAGTGCTAGCGGCGGGGGGGCTTGGGAGCAGTACTTC. The encoded protein is CSASGGGAWEQYF.

The chain carries TRBV19 and TRBJ2-1; TRBD2 is a possible D gene (6 bases). Per germline, CDR1 LNHDA and CDR2 SQIVND (reference sequence). V dropped 2 bases and J dropped 6 bases, with 8 bases sitting between them. The CDR3 loop spans 13 amino acids. The chain's CDR3 is CASSIIGGNEQFF. DNA for the CDR3: TGTGCCAGTAGTATAATCGGGGGCAATGAGCAGTTCTTC.

This clonotype occurred many times. CDR3 protein: CASSFRAGGTGELFF. The CDR3 bases are TGTGCCAGCAGTTTCCGAGCGGGGGGGACCGGGGAGCTGTTTTTT. The V gene is TRBV12-3 or TRBV12-4, the J gene TRBJ2-2, with 10 bases fitting TRBD2. The CDR3 sequence is 15 residues long. The trim removed 3 bases at V and 5 bases at J, leaving 3 bases unmatched.

In its sample, this clonotype was seen a few times. This rearrangement joins TRBV18 to TRBJ1-2, with a possible D match to TRBD1 (5 bases). V shed 3 bases and J shed 3 bases, with 17 bases lying between them. The germline V gene encodes CDR1 KGHSH and CDR2 LQKENI. This CDR3 spans 16 amino acids. CDR3 DNA sequence: TGTGCCAGCTCACCTAGTGGAAAGGGGTCGGACTATGGCTACACCTTC. This gives the protein CASSPSGKGSDYGYTF.

The V gene is TRBV10-2, the J gene TRBJ1-5; no firm D call. Germline-derived CDR1 and CDR2 are WSHSY and SAAADI. Trimming removed 0 bases from V and 4 bases from J, with 4 bases in between. There are 13 residues in the CDR3. CDR3 sequence reads: CASSESGNQPQHF. CDR3 nucleotide sequence: TGCGCCAGCAGTGAGTCGGGAAATCAGCCCCAGCATTTT.

The genes are TRBV6-1 and TRBJ2-7, with D perhaps TRBD1 (6 bases). CDR3 length equals 14 residues. Trimming shortened V by 3 bases and J by 3 bases, and 12 bases separated the two germline ends. Germline V gene lookup returns CDR1 MNHNS and CDR2 SASEGT. In DNA form, the CDR3 reads TGTGCCAGCAGTGAGAACAGGGTACTCTACGAGCAGTACGTC. Residues: CASSENRVLYEQYV.

J is TRBJ1-6 and V is TRBV20-1; possible D gene TRBD1, 5 bases. Germline V lookup: CDR1 DFQATT, CDR2 SNEGSKA (reference sequence). The CDR3 is 15 residues long. The V end lost 4 bases, the J end lost 6 bases, and 16 bases lay between the germline ends. CDR3 protein: CSATPRGRGNSPLHF. The CDR3 bases are TGCAGTGCTACGCCACGGGGGAGGGGTAATTCACCCCTCCACTTT.

This clonotype showed up just a few times. The rearrangement links TRBV7-9 to TRBJ1-3; 7 nucleotides line up with TRBD1. The germline V gene encodes CDR1 SEHNR and CDR2 FQNEAQ (reference sequence). Germline trimming cut 5 bases from V and 4 bases from J; bases unmatched to any gene: 8. The CDR3 sequence is 15 residues long. As DNA, the CDR3 is TGTGCCAGCAGCCCGACAGGGTCGGACGGAAACACCATATATTTT. Translated, it gives CASSPTGSDGNTIYF.

This clonotype was detected only a few times. The gene calls are TRBV13 and TRBJ2-3, with 11 bases fitting TRBD2. With V trimmed by 5 bases and J by 8 bases, 3 bases remained unmatched. Per the germline V gene, CDR1 is PRHDT and CDR2 is FYEKMQ (reference sequence). The CDR3 totals 13 residues. The CDR3 sequence: CASSPGTSGTQYF. The CDR3 DNA is TGTGCCAGCAGCCCGGGGACTAGCGGTACGCAGTATTTT.

The chain couples TRBV9 to TRBJ2-7; D might be TRBD1 (6 bases). This CDR3 contains 13 residues. V lost 1 base and J lost 6, with 11 bases in between. Germline values: CDR1 SGDLS, CDR2 YYNGEE. The CDR3 here is CASSVTTGIEQYF. The CDR3 DNA sequence: TGTGCCAGCAGCGTAACTACAGGGATCGAGCAGTACTTC.